This T cell receptor beta chain was identified during a study of T cell changes during pregnancy in multiple sclerosis. The table came from immunoSEQ multiplex PCR; TCRdb's copy has only in-frame clones and leaves some out. The table lists approximately 70,000 clones, about 89% of them singletons. The source was peripheral blood, collected in the first trimester of pregnancy. The clonotype comes from a female donor in good health, enrolled as a control in a pregnancy study.

The CDR3 region is CASSVAGVNYGYTF. CDR3 DNA: TGTGCCAGCAGTGTGGCAGGCGTTAACTATGGCTACACCTTC. V and J are TRBV25-1 and TRBJ1-2; D is undetermined. V was shortened by 4 bases and J by 1 base, with 10 bases between the two germline ends. From germline, CDR1 is MGHDK and CDR2 SYGVNS. This CDR3 contains 14 residues.